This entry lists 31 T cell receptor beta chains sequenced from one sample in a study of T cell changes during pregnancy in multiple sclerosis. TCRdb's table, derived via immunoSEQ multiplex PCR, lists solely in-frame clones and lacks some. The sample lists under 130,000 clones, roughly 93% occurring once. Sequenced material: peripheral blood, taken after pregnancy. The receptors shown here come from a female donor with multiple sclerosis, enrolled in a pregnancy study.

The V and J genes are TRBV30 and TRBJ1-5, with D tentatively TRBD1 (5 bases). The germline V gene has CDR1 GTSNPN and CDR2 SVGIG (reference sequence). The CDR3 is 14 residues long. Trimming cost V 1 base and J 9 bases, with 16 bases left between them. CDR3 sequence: CAWSEPGLPWPQHF. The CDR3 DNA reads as TGTGCCTGGAGTGAACCGGGACTCCCTTGGCCCCAGCATTTT.

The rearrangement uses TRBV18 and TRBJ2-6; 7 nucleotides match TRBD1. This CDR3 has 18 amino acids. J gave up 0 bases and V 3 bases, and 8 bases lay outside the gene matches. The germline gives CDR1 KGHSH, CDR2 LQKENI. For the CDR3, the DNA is TGTGCCAGCTCACCTCTGGGACAGACTTCCTCTGGGGCCAACGTCCTGACTTTC. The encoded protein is CASSPLGQTSSGANVLTF.

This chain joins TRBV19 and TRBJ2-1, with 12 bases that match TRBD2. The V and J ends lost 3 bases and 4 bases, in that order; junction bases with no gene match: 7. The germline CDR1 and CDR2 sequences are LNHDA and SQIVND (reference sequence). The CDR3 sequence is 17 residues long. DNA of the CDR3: TGTGCCAGTAGTATTCTCCTAGCGGGAGGGAAGTACAATGAGCAGTTCTTC. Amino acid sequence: CASSILLAGGKYNEQFF.

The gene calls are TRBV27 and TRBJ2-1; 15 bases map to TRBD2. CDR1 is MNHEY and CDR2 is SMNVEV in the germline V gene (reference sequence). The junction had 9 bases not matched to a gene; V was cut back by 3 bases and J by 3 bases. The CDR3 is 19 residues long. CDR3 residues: CASSFTGLAGGWDYNEQFF. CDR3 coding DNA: TGTGCCAGCAGTTTTACAGGACTAGCGGGAGGGTGGGACTACAATGAGCAGTTCTTC.

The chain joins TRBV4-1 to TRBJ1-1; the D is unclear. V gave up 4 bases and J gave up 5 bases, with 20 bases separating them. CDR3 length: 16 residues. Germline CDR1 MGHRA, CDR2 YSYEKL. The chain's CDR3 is CASSLKTSPRGTEAFF. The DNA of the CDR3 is TGCGCCAGCAGCCTCAAAACGTCCCCTCGAGGGACTGAAGCTTTCTTT.

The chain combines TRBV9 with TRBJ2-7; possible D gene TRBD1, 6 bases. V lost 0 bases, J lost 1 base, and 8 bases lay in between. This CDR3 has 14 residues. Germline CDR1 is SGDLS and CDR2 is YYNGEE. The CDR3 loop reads CASSVGTASYEQYF. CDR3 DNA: TGTGCCAGCAGCGTAGGGACAGCTTCCTACGAGCAGTACTTC.

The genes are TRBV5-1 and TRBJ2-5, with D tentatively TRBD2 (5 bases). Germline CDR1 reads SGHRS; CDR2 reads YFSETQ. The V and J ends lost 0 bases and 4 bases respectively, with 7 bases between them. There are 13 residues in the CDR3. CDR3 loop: CASSLGEGETQYF. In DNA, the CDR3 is TGCGCCAGCAGCTTGGGTGAGGGAGAGACCCAGTACTTC.

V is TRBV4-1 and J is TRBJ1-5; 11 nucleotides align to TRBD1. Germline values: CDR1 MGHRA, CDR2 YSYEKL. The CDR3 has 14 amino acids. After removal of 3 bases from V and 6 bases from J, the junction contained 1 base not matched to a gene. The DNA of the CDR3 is TGCGCCAGCAGCCAGGGGACAGGGGGTCAGCCCCAGCATTTT. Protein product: CASSQGTGGQPQHF.

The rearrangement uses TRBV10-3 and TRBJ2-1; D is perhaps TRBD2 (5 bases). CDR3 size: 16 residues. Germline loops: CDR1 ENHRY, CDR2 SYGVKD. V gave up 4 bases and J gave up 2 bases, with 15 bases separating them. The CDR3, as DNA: TGTGCCATCAGTGGGCCCTCCCGGGATACCTACAATGAGCAGTTCTTC. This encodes CAISGPSRDTYNEQFF.

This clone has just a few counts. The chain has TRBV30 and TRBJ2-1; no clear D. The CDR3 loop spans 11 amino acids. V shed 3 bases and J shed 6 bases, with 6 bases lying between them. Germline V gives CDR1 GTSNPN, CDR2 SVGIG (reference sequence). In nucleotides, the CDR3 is TGTGCCTGGAGCTCTATCAATGAGCAGTTCTTC. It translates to CAWSSINEQFF.

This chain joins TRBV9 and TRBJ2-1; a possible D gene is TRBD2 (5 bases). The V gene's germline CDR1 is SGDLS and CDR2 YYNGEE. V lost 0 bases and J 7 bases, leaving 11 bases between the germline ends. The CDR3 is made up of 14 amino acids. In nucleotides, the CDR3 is TGTGCCAGCAGCGTAGGTTCCGGGGTTAATGAGCAGTTCTTC. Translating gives CASSVGSGVNEQFF.

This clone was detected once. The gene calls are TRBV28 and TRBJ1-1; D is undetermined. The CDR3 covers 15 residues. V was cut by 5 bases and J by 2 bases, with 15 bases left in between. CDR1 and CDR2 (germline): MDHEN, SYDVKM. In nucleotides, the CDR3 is TGTGCCAGCAGTATAGCCGGTGGGTTTAACACTGAAGCTTTCTTT. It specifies CASSIAGGFNTEAFF. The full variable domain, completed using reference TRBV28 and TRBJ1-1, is DVKVTQSSRYLVKRTGEKVFLECVQDMDHENMFWYRQDPGLGLRLIYFSYDVKMKEKGDIPEGYSVSREKKERFSLILESASTNQTSMYLCASSIAGGFNTEAFFGQGTRLTVV.

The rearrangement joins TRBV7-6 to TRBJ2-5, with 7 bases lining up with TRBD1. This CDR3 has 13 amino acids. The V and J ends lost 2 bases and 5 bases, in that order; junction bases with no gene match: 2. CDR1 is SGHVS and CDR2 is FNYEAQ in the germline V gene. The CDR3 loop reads CASSLQGEETQYF. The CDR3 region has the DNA TGTGCCAGCAGCTTACAGGGGGAGGAGACCCAGTACTTC.

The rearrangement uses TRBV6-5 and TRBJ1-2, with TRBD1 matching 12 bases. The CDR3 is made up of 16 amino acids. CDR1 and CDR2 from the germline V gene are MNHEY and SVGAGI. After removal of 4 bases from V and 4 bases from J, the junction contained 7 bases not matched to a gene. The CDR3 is CASSWDRGQFGYGYTF. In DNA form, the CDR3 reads TGTGCCAGCAGTTGGGACAGGGGGCAGTTTGGCTATGGCTACACCTTC.

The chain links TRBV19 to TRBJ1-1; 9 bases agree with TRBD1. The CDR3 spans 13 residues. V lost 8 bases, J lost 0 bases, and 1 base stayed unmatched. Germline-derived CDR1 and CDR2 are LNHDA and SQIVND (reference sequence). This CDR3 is CASGDRVNTEAFF. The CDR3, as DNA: TGTGCCAGTGGGGACAGGGTGAACACTGAAGCTTTCTTT.

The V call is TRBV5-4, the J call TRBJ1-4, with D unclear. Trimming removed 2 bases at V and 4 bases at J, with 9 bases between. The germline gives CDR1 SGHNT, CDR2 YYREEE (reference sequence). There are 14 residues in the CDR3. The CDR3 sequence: CASSFGVGNEKLFF. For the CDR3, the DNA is TGTGCCAGCAGCTTCGGGGTCGGTAATGAAAAACTGTTTTTT.

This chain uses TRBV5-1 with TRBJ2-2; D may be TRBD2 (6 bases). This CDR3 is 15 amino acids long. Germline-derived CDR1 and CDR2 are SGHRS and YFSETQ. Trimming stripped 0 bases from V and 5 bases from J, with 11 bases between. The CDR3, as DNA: TGCGCCAGCAGCTTGGGAGGGACTGGGACCGGGGAGCTGTTTTTT. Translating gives CASSLGGTGTGELFF.

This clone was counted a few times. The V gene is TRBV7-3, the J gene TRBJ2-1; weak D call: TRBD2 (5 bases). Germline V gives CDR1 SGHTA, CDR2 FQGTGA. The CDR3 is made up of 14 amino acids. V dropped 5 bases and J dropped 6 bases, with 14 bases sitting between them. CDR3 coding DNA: TGTGCCAGCAGCCCAGACTACACCTCCAATGAGCAGTTCTTC. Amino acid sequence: CASSPDYTSNEQFF.

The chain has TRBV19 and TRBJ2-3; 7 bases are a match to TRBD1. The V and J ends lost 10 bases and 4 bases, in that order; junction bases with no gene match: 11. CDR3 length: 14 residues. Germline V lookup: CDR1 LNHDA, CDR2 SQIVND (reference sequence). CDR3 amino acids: CATRQGFFSDTQYF. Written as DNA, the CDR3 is TGTGCCACCAGACAGGGTTTTTTCTCAGATACGCAGTATTTT.

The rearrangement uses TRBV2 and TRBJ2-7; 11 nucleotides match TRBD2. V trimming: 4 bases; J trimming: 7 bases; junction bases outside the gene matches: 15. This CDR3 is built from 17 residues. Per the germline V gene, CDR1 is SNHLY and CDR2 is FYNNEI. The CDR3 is CASSVTSGRHTQGEQYF. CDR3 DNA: TGTGCCAGCAGTGTAACTAGCGGGAGACACACGCAGGGTGAGCAGTACTTC.

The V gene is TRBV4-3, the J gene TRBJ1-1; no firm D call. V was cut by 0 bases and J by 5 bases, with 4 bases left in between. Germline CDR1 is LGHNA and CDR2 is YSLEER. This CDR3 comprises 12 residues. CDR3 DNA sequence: TGCGCCAGCAGCCAAGATAGAACTGAAGCTTTCTTT. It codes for CASSQDRTEAFF.

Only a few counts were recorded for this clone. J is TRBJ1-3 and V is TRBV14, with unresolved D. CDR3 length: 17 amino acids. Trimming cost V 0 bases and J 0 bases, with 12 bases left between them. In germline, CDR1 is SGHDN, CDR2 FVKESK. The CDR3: CASSQDGERLSGNTIYF. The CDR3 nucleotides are TGTGCCAGCAGCCAAGACGGGGAGAGGCTCTCTGGAAACACCATATATTTT. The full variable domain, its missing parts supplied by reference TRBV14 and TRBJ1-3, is EAGVTQFPSHSVIEKGQTVTLRCDPISGHDNLYWYRRVMGKEIKFLLHFVKESKQDESGMPNNRFLAERTGGTYSTLKVQPAELEDSGVYFCASSQDGERLSGNTIYFGEGSWLTVV.

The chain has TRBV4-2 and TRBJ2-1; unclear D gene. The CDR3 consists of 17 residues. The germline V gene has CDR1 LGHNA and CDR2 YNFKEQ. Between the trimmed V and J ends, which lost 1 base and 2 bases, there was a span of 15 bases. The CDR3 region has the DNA TGTGCCAGCAGCCAAGTGAACTATGGCCAAACCTACAATGAGCAGTTCTTC. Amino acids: CASSQVNYGQTYNEQFF.

In DNA, the CDR3 is TGTGCCAGCAGCGCCCCCGGGGGGACCTACGAGCAGTACTTC. It codes for CASSAPGGTYEQYF. The V and J genes are TRBV9 and TRBJ2-7; 7 positions agree with TRBD2. Trimming at V came to 3 bases and at J to 2 bases, leaving 5 bases not matched to a gene. Germline V lookup: CDR1 SGDLS, CDR2 YYNGEE. The CDR3 is 14 amino acids.

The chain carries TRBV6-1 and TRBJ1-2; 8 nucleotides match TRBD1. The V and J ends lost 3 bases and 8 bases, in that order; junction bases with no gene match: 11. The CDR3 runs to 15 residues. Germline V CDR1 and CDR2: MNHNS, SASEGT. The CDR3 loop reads CASSETGDPHNGYTF. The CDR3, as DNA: TGTGCCAGCAGTGAGACAGGGGATCCCCATAACGGCTACACCTTC.

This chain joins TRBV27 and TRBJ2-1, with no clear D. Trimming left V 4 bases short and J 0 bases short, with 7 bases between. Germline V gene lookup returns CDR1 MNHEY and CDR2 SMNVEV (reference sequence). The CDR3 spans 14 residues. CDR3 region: CASSSTSSYNEQFF. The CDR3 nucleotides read TGTGCCAGCAGTTCGACAAGCTCCTACAATGAGCAGTTCTTC.

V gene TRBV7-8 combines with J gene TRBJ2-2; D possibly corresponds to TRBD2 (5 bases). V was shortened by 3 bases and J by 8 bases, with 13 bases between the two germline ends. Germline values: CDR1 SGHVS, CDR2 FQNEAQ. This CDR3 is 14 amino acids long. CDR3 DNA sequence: TGTGCCAGCAGCTTGGCCCCCGGGGTAGGGGAGCTGTTTTTT. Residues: CASSLAPGVGELFF.

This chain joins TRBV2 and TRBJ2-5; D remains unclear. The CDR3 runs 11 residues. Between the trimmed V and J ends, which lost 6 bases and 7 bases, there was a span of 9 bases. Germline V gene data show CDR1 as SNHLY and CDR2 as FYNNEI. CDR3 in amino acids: CASRNSATQYF. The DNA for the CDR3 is TGTGCCAGCAGAAACTCTGCGACCCAGTACTTC. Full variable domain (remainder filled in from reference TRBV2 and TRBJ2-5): EPEVTQTPSHQVTQMGQEVILRCVPISNHLYFYWYRQILGQKVEFLVSFYNNEISEKSEIFDDQFSVERPDGSNFTLKIRSTKLEDSAMYFCASRNSATQYFGPGTRLLVL.

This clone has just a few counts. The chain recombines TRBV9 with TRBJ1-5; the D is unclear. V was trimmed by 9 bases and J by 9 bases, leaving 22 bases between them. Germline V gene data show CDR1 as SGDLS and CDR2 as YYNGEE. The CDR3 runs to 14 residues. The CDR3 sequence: CATHLPSSGMPQHF. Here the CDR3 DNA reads TGTGCCACCCATCTCCCTAGCTCGGGGATGCCCCAGCATTTT.

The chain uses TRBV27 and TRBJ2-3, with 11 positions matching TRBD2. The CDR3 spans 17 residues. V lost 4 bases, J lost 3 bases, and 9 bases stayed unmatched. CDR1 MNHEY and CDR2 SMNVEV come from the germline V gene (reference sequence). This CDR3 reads CASSWGIAGGRTDTQYF. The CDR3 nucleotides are TGTGCCAGCAGTTGGGGAATAGCGGGAGGGCGGACAGATACGCAGTATTTT.

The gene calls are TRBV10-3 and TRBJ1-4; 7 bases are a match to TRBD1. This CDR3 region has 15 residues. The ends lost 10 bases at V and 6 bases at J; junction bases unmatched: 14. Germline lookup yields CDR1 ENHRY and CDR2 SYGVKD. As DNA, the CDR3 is TGTGCCACCCGACAGGGATTGGGGTTAGATGAAAAACTGTTTTTT. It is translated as CATRQGLGLDEKLFF.